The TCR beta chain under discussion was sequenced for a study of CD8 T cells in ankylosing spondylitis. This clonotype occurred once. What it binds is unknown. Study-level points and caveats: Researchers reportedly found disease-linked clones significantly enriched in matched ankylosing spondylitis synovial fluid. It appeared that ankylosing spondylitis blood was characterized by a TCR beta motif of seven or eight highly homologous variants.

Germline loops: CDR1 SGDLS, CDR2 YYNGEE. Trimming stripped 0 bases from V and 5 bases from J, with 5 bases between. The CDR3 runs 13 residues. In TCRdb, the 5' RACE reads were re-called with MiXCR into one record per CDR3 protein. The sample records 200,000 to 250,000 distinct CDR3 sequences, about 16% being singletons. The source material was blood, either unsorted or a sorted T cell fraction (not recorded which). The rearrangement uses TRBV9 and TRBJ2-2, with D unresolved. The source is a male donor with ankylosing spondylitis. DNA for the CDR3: TGTGCCAGCAGCGTAGCAAGGACCGGGGAGCTGTTTTTT. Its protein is CASSVARTGELFF.